This T cell receptor beta chain was captured in a study of T cell responses to AZD1222 COVID-19 vaccine. This clone was observed a few times. TCRdb's copy holds only in-frame clones and misses some; the assay was immunoSEQ multiplex PCR. The table includes 75,000 to 95,000 clones, approximately 85% detected once. J gave up 8 bases and V 4 bases, and 5 bases lay outside the gene matches. The CDR3 is made up of 13 amino acids. Germline CDR1 MRHNA, CDR2 SNTAGT. The rearrangement uses TRBV6-4 and TRBJ1-1; TRBD1 matches 9 bases. This TCR came from an adult in good health. The sample here was peripheral blood, taken on day 0 of AZD1222 vaccination. CDR3 nucleotide sequence: TGTGCCAGCAGTGTGGACAGGGGCAGGGAAGCTTTCTTT. It translates to CASSVDRGREAFF.